A single sample is the source of the 2 T cell receptor beta chains below, sequenced in a study of T cell repertoires in ileal Crohn's disease. Profiled with immunoSEQ multiplex PCR; TCRdb holds only in-frame clones, not every one. This sample has under 6,000 clones, with nearly 97% found just once. Sequenced sample: ileal tissue. The source of these receptors is an adult with Crohn's disease.

Concerning this clone: The junction departs from the called germline gene at one end, perhaps through a read error. The chain links TRBV5-6 to TRBJ1-2, with TRBD1 identical over 7 bases. The CDR3 is 12 residues long. Germline V gene lookup returns CDR1 SGHDT and CDR2 YYEEEE. This CDR3 is CASSRRTGGPFF. In DNA, the CDR3 is TGTGCCAGCAGTCGTAGGACAGGCGGACCTTTCTTC.

The rearrangement uses TRBV28 and TRBJ2-7; D might be TRBD2 (7 bases). Germline CDR1 MDHEN, CDR2 SYDVKM. This CDR3 is built from 14 residues. V lost 6 bases to trimming and J lost 3 bases, with 15 bases between them. The CDR3, as DNA: TGTGCCAGCAGAGGGGGGGGTTCTCGCTACGAGCAGTACTTC. Encoded protein: CASRGGGSRYEQYF.